Listed below are T cell receptor beta chains from one sample, sequenced in a study of regulatory dendritic cells for organ transplantation. Which antigens these TCRs recognize remains unknown. Clones were sequenced by immunoSEQ multiplex PCR, and TCRdb holds only the in-frame ones, with some missing. In the table there are about 12,000 clones, 79% of which are singletons. What was sequenced was naive CD8+ T cells from blood cultured with regulatory dendritic cells. These receptors all come from a human donor in good health. CDR3s include the opening cysteine and the closing phenylalanine or tryptophan. A D gene is named only where the DNA matches it firmly. Clone size is shown for a subset of rows, as once, few, many or a class of expanded clone.

.	TRBJ2-1	.	TRBV5-8	TGTGCCAGCAGCTTGTGGAGGGGATTCTTC	CASSLWRGFF
.	TRBJ2-3	TRBD2	TRBV7-2	TGTGCCAGCAGCGAACAACCACGGGGGGGCGTCACAGATACGCAGTATTTT	CASSEQPRGGVTDTQYF
.	TRBJ1-6	.	TRBV11-2	TGTGCCAGCAGGCTAGGACTCTTAGACAATTCACCCCTCCACTTT	CASRLGLLDNSPLHF
few	TRBJ1-1	.	TRBV4-1	TGCGCCAGCAGCCAAGATCCGGGGCGGAGGGGTGGCACTGAAGCTTTCTTT	CASSQDPGRRGGTEAFF
.	TRBJ2-5	TRBD1	TRBV6-5	TGTGCCAGCAGTTTCTCCGGGACAGGGGATTTGGAGACCCAGTACTTC	CASSFSGTGDLETQYF
few	TRBJ1-1	.	TRBV19	TGTGCCAGTAGTAATCTCCGCCTCGAGATGTCCACTGAAGCTTTCTTT	CASSNLRLEMSTEAFF
.	TRBJ2-7	TRBD1	TRBV6-5	TGTGCCAGCAGCCCCGGGACAGGGGACTACGAGCAGTACTTC	CASSPGTGDYEQYF
.	TRBJ2-1	TRBD2	TRBV9	TGTGCCAGCAGCCTATGGACTAGCGGGGAAAACAATGAGCAGTTCTTC	CASSLWTSGENNEQFF
.	TRBJ1-6	.	TRBV5-6	TGTGCCAGCAGCCACACAGCTAATTCACCCCTCCACTTT	CASSHTANSPLHF
.	TRBJ1-1	.	TRBV5-6	TGTGCCAGCAGCTACAAAGAGAACACTGAAGCTTTCTTT	CASSYKENTEAFF
few	TRBJ2-7	.	TRBV7-6	TGTGCCAGCAGCTTAGGTGGCGGAGTATACGAGCAGTACTTC	CASSLGGGVYEQYF
.	TRBJ2-1	TRBD2	TRBV7-6	TGTGCCAGCAGCTTAGGACTAGCGGGGTTTAATGAGCAGTTCTTC	CASSLGLAGFNEQFF
.	TRBJ2-3	.	TRBV7-9	TGTGCCAGCAGCGAAGGGGGGGCGGGAACAGATACGCAGTATTTT	CASSEGGAGTDTQYF
.	TRBJ1-1	TRBD1	TRBV19	TGTGCCAGTAGTCCGACAGGGGGAAACACTGAAGCTTTCTTT	CASSPTGGNTEAFF
.	TRBJ2-7	TRBD2	TRBV6-5	TGTGCCAGCAGTATAGCGGGGGGATACTCCTACGAGCAGTACTTC	CASSIAGGYSYEQYF
.	TRBJ2-1	.	TRBV5-6	TGTGCCAGCAGCTTTGGGGGGAATGAGCAGTTCTTC	CASSFGGNEQFF
.	TRBJ2-7	.	TRBV27	TGTGCCAGCAGTTCAACAGGGTTCGACGAGCAGTACTTC	CASSSTGFDEQYF
.	TRBJ2-1	TRBD2	TRBV7-9	TGTGCCAGCAGCTCTACAATTTTAGCGGGGGGGTTCTCCAATGAGCAGTTCTTC	CASSSTILAGGFSNEQFF
.	TRBJ2-7	.	TRBV5-6	TGTGCCACTTCGTTTATGGCCGAGCAGTACTTC	CATSFMAEQYF
.	TRBJ2-7	.	TRBV7-9	TGTGCCAGCAGCTCACTAGAGGACTCCTACGAGCAGTACTTC	CASSSLEDSYEQYF
.	TRBJ2-2	.	TRBV6-5	TGTGCCAGCAGTATTCAGGGGGGTGCCGGGGAGCTGTTTTTT	CASSIQGGAGELFF
.	TRBJ1-4	.	TRBV27	TGTGCCAGCAGTCCCTTGATGGAGATTGAAAAACTGTTTTTT	CASSPLMEIEKLFF
.	TRBJ2-7	TRBD1	TRBV6-5	TGTGCCAGCAGTTACTCGACAGGGGGATTGTCGTACGAGCAGTACTTC	CASSYSTGGLSYEQYF
once	TRBJ1-5	TRBD1	TRBV28	TGTGCCAGCAGTTCCACAGGGGTAGGGGGTCAGCCCCAGCATTTT	CASSSTGVGGQPQHF
once	TRBJ1-5	.	TRBV21-1	TGTGCCAGCAGCAAAGAAGGTGGAGTACAGCCCCAGCATTTT	CASSKEGGVQPQHF
.	TRBJ2-3	.	TRBV7-3	TGTGCCAGCAGCCCGACGGTAGCTAGCACAGATACGCAGTATTTT	CASSPTVASTDTQYF
few	TRBJ2-3	.	TRBV4-1	TGCGCCAGCAGCCCGGCCGGCGTTCCCAGGGGCACAGATACGCAGTATTTT	CASSPAGVPRGTDTQYF
few	TRBJ1-5	.	TRBV5-1	TGCGCCAGCAGCCCCGCGAACCGGAATCAGCCCCAGCATTTT	CASSPANRNQPQHF
.	TRBJ2-7	TRBD1	TRBV29-1	TGCAGCGTCAGGACAGGGCACTCCTACGAGCAGTACTTC	CSVRTGHSYEQYF
few	TRBJ1-5	TRBD1	TRBV9	TGTGCCAGCAGCGTCGGACAGGGGAGCAATCAGCCCCAGCATTTT	CASSVGQGSNQPQHF
.	TRBJ1-1	TRBD1	TRBV27	TGTGCCAGCAGTTTAGTCACAGGGGGGAACACTGAAGCTTTCTTT	CASSLVTGGNTEAFF
.	TRBJ2-2	.	TRBV5-8	TGTGCCAGCAGCTTTACCCCAGGGACCGGGGAGCTGTTTTTT	CASSFTPGTGELFF
.	TRBJ1-6	.	TRBV5-6	TGTGCCAGCAGCTTGGTGGGGGGGGCGTATTCACCCCTCCACTTT	CASSLVGGAYSPLHF
.	TRBJ1-1	.	TRBV9	TGTGCCAGCAGCGTAGGGGCTTCATCTGAAGCTTTCTTT	CASSVGASSEAFF
few	TRBJ1-1	TRBD1	TRBV13	TGTGCCAGCAGTCCCTTCCAACAGGGGGAGACTGAAGCTTTCTTT	CASSPFQQGETEAFF
few	TRBJ2-1	.	TRBV11-2	TGTGCCAGCAGCTTAGACGGGGTAGGTGAGCAGTTCTTC	CASSLDGVGEQFF
.	TRBJ1-2	TRBD1	TRBV7-9	TGTGCCAGCAGCTTGATCCTAGGGGTCGACAGGGGGCATGGCTACACCTTC	CASSLILGVDRGHGYTF